The 18 T cell receptor beta chains listed next were all sequenced from one sample in a study of tumour-infiltrating T cells in Burkitt lymphoma. Only in-frame clones appear in the TCRdb table, and some are missing; sequencing was by immunoSEQ multiplex PCR. The sample includes 150 to 160 clones, around 97% of them seen just once. Specimen: tumor tissue. These receptors came from a human donor with Burkitt lymphoma.

The chain links TRBV5-1 to TRBJ1-2; D uncertain. CDR3 length: 15 amino acids. Germline assignment: CDR1 SGHRS and CDR2 YFSETQ. V gave up 0 bases and J gave up 2 bases, with 11 bases separating them. CDR3 sequence: CASSLEGTRNYGYTF. The CDR3 DNA is TGCGCCAGCAGCTTGGAGGGCACCCGGAACTATGGCTACACCTTC.

This rearrangement joins TRBV30 to TRBJ2-7; D gene uncertain. This CDR3 is 13 amino acids long. Trimming removed 1 base from V and 3 bases from J, with 10 bases in between. Germline V gene sequence: CDR1 GTSNPN, CDR2 SVGIG (reference sequence). CDR3 nucleotide sequence: TGTGCCTGGAGTGCTGGGAACTACTACGAGCAGTACTTC. It translates to CAWSAGNYYEQYF. The full variable domain, completed using reference TRBV30 and TRBJ2-7, is SQTIHQWPATLVQPVGSPLSLECTVEGTSNPNLYWYRQAAGRGLQLLFYSVGIGQISSEVPQNLSASRPQDRQFILSSKKLLLSDSGFYLCAWSAGNYYEQYFGPGTRLTVT.

V and J are TRBV29-1 and TRBJ1-5; TRBD1 matches 7 bases. This CDR3 is 13 amino acids long. V dropped 5 bases and J dropped 3; count of bases not matched to a gene: 4. The germline V gene has CDR1 SQVTM and CDR2 ANQGSEA. The CDR3 nucleotides are TGCAGCGTTTTACAGGGGATCAATCAGCCCCAGCATTTT. This encodes CSVLQGINQPQHF.

In the case of this clone: Germline and junction disagree at one end, which may indicate a read error. The chain joins TRBV9 to TRBJ2-6, with D unclear. Germline V gene lookup returns CDR1 SGDLS and CDR2 YYNGEE. The CDR3 extends over 17 amino acids. CDR3 sequence: CTSTFSYKQSRANVLTF. The CDR3 bases are TGTACCAGCACGTTTTCGTACAAACAAAGTCGGGCCAACGTCCTGACTTTC.

V and J are TRBV5-6 and TRBJ2-3; TRBD2 agrees at 11 bases. J was trimmed by 2 bases and V by 3 bases; bases with no gene match: 5. The CDR3 extends over 16 amino acids. In germline, CDR1 is SGHDT, CDR2 YYEEEE. The chain's CDR3 is CASSWGTSGPTDTQYF. As DNA, the CDR3 is TGTGCCAGCAGCTGGGGGACTAGCGGACCCACAGATACGCAGTATTTT.

The chain has TRBV5-6 and TRBJ1-5; the D is unclear. Trimming pared 2 bases from V and 2 bases from J, leaving 5 bases between. Germline loops: CDR1 SGHDT, CDR2 YYEEEE. This CDR3 has 13 residues. CDR3 nucleotide sequence: TGTGCCAGCAGCTTCGGGGGCAATCAGCCCCAGCATTTT. Translation gives CASSFGGNQPQHF. Supplemented by reference TRBV5-6 and TRBJ1-5, the full variable domain reads DAGVTQSPTHLIKTRGQQVTLRCSPKSGHDTVSWYQQALGQGPQFIFQYYEEEERQRGNFPDRFSGHQFPNYSSELNVNALLLGDSALYLCASSFGGNQPQHFGDGTRLSIL.

This clone is a singleton in its sample. The chain uses TRBV6-5 and TRBJ2-1; maybe TRBD1 (7 bases). The CDR3 has 12 residues. V was cut by 4 bases and J by 8 bases, with 9 bases left in between. Germline loops: CDR1 MNHEY, CDR2 SVGAGI. DNA of the CDR3: TGTGCCAGCAGTTCCAGGGGGGATGAGCAGTTCTTC. This encodes CASSSRGDEQFF.

The V call is TRBV6-1, the J call TRBJ1-5; 8 bases line up with TRBD1. J gave up 7 bases and V 9 bases, and 14 bases lay outside the gene matches. This CDR3 comprises 15 residues. Looked up from germline, CDR1 is MNHNS and CDR2 is SASEGT. The CDR3 loop reads CASTQGATGRQPQHF. The DNA of the CDR3 is TGTGCCAGTACCCAGGGGGCAACTGGACGGCAGCCCCAGCATTTT.

This clone was seen once. This chain uses TRBV30 with TRBJ1-5; no firm D call. The length of the CDR3 is 14 residues. V was clipped by 2 bases and J by 6 bases, with 14 bases between them. Germline CDR1 GTSNPN, CDR2 SVGIG (reference sequence). The CDR3, as DNA: TGTGCCTGGAGTTTATCTTTTAGAGGTCAGCCCCAGCATTTT. This gives the protein CAWSLSFRGQPQHF.

The count of this clone is one. The genes are TRBV14 and TRBJ2-2; D uncertain. Germline CDR1 reads SGHDN; CDR2 reads FVKESK. V was trimmed by 1 base and J by 5 bases, leaving 11 bases between them. The CDR3 totals 15 residues. CDR3 bases: TGTGCCAGCAGCCAAGCGTGGAGCAATACCGGGGAGCTGTTTTTT. Translating gives CASSQAWSNTGELFF.

The chain couples TRBV6-5 to TRBJ1-2, with D possibly matching TRBD1 (5 bases). V was pared by 6 bases and J by 8 bases, with 13 bases between. This CDR3 has 12 amino acids. CDR1 is MNHEY, CDR2 SVGAGI, per germline. CDR3 sequence reads: CASRDGGLGYTF. CDR3 DNA sequence: TGTGCCAGCAGGGACGGGGGATTGGGCTACACCTTC.

The chain combines TRBV9 with TRBJ2-7, with 7 bases lining up with TRBD2. V shed 4 bases and J 3 bases; nucleotides not matched to a gene: 7. CDR3 size: 14 residues. Germline lookup yields CDR1 SGDLS and CDR2 YYNGEE. The CDR3 region is CASSFGLGIYEQYF. The CDR3 region has the DNA TGTGCCAGCAGCTTCGGACTAGGTATCTACGAGCAGTACTTC. Using reference TRBV9 and TRBJ2-7 for the parts outside the CDR3, the full variable domain is DSGVTQTPKHLITATGQRVTLRCSPRSGDLSVYWYQQSLDQGLQFLIQYYNGEERAKGNILERFSAQQFPDLHSELNLSSLELGDSALYFCASSFGLGIYEQYFGPGTRLTVT.

This clone was seen only once. The chain carries TRBV2 and TRBJ2-5, with D perhaps matching TRBD1 or TRBD2 (5 bases each). V was trimmed by 4 bases and J by 1 base, leaving 10 bases between them. In germline, CDR1 is SNHLY, CDR2 FYNNEI. This CDR3 has 14 residues. CDR3 nucleotide sequence: TGTGCCAGCAGTGTTTCGGGACCCCAAGAGACCCAGTACTTC. Residues: CASSVSGPQETQYF.

The chain carries TRBV7-7 and TRBJ2-6; D gene unclear. This CDR3 has 18 residues. In germline, CDR1 is SSHAT, CDR2 FNYEAQ (reference sequence). V was cut by 5 bases and J by 5 bases, with 22 bases left in between. DNA for the CDR3: TGTGCCAGCAGCATTAATTCAGTGCCACAAAGTCGGGCCAACGTCCTGACTTTC. This gives the protein CASSINSVPQSRANVLTF.

The DNA for the CDR3 is TGTGCCAGCAGTTACGGCAGGGAGAGCCGCGAGCAGTACTTC. Encoded protein: CASSYGRESREQYF. V gene TRBV6-5 combines with J gene TRBJ2-7; the D gene could be TRBD1 or TRBD2 (5 bases each). Per the germline V gene, CDR1 is MNHEY and CDR2 is SVGAGI. V dropped 2 bases and J dropped 6 bases, with 14 bases sitting between them. This CDR3 has 14 amino acids.

The rearrangement joins TRBV2 to TRBJ1-1, with 8 bases aligning to TRBD1. The CDR3 loop spans 15 amino acids. CDR1 and CDR2 (germline): SNHLY, FYNNEI. V was pared by 4 bases and J by 4 bases, with 8 bases of the junction left unmatched. The CDR3 is CASSGPGGASTEAFF. The CDR3 coding sequence is TGTGCCAGCAGTGGCCCAGGGGGCGCGAGCACTGAAGCTTTCTTT.

Here the CDR3 reads CASSLSPGTGPYEQYF. The CDR3 region has the DNA TGTGCCAGCAGCTTATCTCCCGGGACAGGTCCCTACGAGCAGTACTTC. The chain links TRBV11-2 to TRBJ2-7; 8 nucleotides agree with TRBD1. Germline V CDR1 and CDR2: SGHAT, FQNNGV. After removal of 2 bases from V and 2 bases from J, the junction contained 8 bases not matched to a gene. The CDR3 covers 16 residues. Complete variable domain (other parts from reference TRBV11-2 and TRBJ2-7): EAGVAQSPRYKIIEKRQSVAFWCNPISGHATLYWYQQILGQGPKLLIQFQNNGVVDDSQLPKDRFSAERLKGVDSTLKIQPAKLEDSAVYLCASSLSPGTGPYEQYFGPGTRLTVT.

The chain combines TRBV25-1 with TRBJ1-1, with D tentatively TRBD1 (6 bases). Germline lookup yields CDR1 MGHDK and CDR2 SYGVNS. CDR3 length: 12 amino acids. V was trimmed by 3 bases and J by 7 bases, leaving 9 bases between them. The CDR3 region has the DNA TGTGCCAGCAGTGACAGGGGAAGTGAAGCTTTCTTT. Translation gives CASSDRGSEAFF.